Listed below are T cell receptor beta chains from one sample, sequenced in a study of glioma-infiltrating T cells. TCRdb redid the calling of the multiplex PCR reads with MiXCR, one entry per CDR3 protein. The sample holds a few hundred thousand distinct CDR3 sequences, roughly 41% seen once. The material sequenced was glioma tissue, nonneoplastic brain tissue, or PBMCs (not recorded which). These TCRs come from a human donor with low-grade glioma or glioblastoma, undergoing nonglioma brain surgery, or in good health (not recorded which). CDR3s leave out the opening cysteine and the closing phenylalanine or tryptophan.

v_call: TRBV6-1
j_call: TRBJ1-3
cdr3_aa: ATTRTAGNTIY

v_call: TRBV15
j_call: TRBJ2-3
cdr3_aa: ATSLSGLYTQY

v_call: TRBV28
j_call: TRBJ1-2
cdr3_aa: ASSPGGVANYGYT

v_call: TRBV4-1
j_call: TRBJ2-1
cdr3_aa: ASSQDGEGSYNEQF

v_call: TRBV25-1
j_call: TRBJ1-2
cdr3_aa: ASSEYHPANYGYT

v_call: TRBV27
j_call: TRBJ1-5
cdr3_aa: ASSRTGWSQHQH

v_call: TRBV12-3/TRBV12-4
j_call: TRBJ2-2
cdr3_aa: ASSLSGLYTGELF

v_call: TRBV27
j_call: TRBJ1-2
cdr3_aa: ASSPGQGAVGYT

v_call: TRBV12-3/TRBV12-4
j_call: TRBJ2-1
cdr3_aa: ASSPSGSPGDEQF

v_call: TRBV28
j_call: TRBJ2-7
cdr3_aa: AVRYRDRSYEQY

v_call: TRBV6-4
j_call: TRBJ2-1
cdr3_aa: ASSDSKTSEPYNGQF

v_call: TRBV19
j_call: TRBJ1-1
cdr3_aa: ASSITGTRDTEAF

v_call: TRBV6-2/TRBV6-3
j_call: TRBJ2-1
cdr3_aa: ASSNPGQVNEQF

v_call: TRBV4-2
j_call: TRBJ1-4
cdr3_aa: ASSPQGANEKLF

v_call: TRBV4-1
j_call: TRBJ2-1
cdr3_aa: ASSQDFTGEQF

v_call: TRBV13
j_call: TRBJ2-7
cdr3_aa: ASSLGGSVSEQY

v_call: TRBV20-1
j_call: TRBJ2-3
cdr3_aa: SAKTRRGTDTQY

v_call: TRBV6-2/TRBV6-3
j_call: TRBJ2-1
cdr3_aa: ASRTDRTSSYNEQF

v_call: TRBV7-6
j_call: TRBJ2-5
cdr3_aa: ASSLTSHTSD

v_call: TRBV20-1
j_call: TRBJ2-6
cdr3_aa: SARPPSGTLSGANVPT

v_call: TRBV24-1
j_call: TRBJ2-3
cdr3_aa: ATSDPGGPADTQY

v_call: TRBV7-6
j_call: TRBJ2-3
cdr3_aa: ASSERAPTDTQY

v_call: TRBV7-2
j_call: TRBJ2-7
cdr3_aa: ASSVRGAVILEQY

v_call: TRBV28
j_call: TRBJ1-2
cdr3_aa: ASSLLVIHYGYT

v_call: TRBV27
j_call: TRBJ2-7
cdr3_aa: ASSPGTSGRAHEQY

v_call: TRBV19
j_call: TRBJ1-5
cdr3_aa: ASPPGSNQPQH

v_call: TRBV4-3
j_call: TRBJ1-1
cdr3_aa: ASSRHGMGAHTEAF